This T cell receptor beta chain was sequenced for a study of cytomegalovirus exposure and HLA in healthy donors. Turning to the study itself: The 120 validation repertoires were produced on the same platform as the approximately 670 repertoires of the first cohort. This was reported in a later analysis. Whole-study results and caveats: The study listed under 200 cytomegalovirus-associated TCR beta chains.

Worth noting for this clone: As yet, its antigen is unknown.

The method was immunoSEQ multiplex PCR; TCRdb's version includes in-frame clones alone and lacks a portion of them. This sample has 50,000 to 65,000 clones; 90% to 96% occur once, and the top ten carry 1.2%. Germline CDR1 is SGHVS and CDR2 is FNYEAQ. With 4 bases clipped from V and 0 bases from J, the junction kept 4 bases outside the gene matches. CDR3 size: 15 residues. What was sequenced was PBMCs. The gene calls are TRBV7-6 and TRBJ2-3; 7 positions agree with TRBD1. This receptor was obtained from a woman aged 18-30 years in good health and CMV-seronegative. CDR3 amino acids: CASSYGTASTDTQYF. The CDR3, as DNA: TGTGCCAGCAGCTACGGGACAGCCAGCACAGATACGCAGTATTTT.